The 3 T cell receptor beta chains presented below share a single source sample, sequenced in a study of shared clonotypes between healthy human individuals (TCRdb year 2020). Receptor amplification or capture employed the immunoSEQ multiplex PCR assay. This is the immuneACCESS table as TCRdb keeps it, with only in-frame sequences that have V and J called. A part of the clones is gone; compared with another copy, unresolved V genes explain less than half, and the rest is unexplained. This sample gives fewer than 850,000 clones in total; less than 95% of them show up just once. Clones ranked in the top ten supply 34% of the sample. Sequencing input: memory CD8+ T cells from PBMCs. Read against the paper, the sample's cell subset or site label means: CD45RO+ cells pooled with CCR7-negative TemRA cells. The receptors shown here come from a man aged 18 to 30 in good health. Some clones in this sample may be carry-over from other donors' samples.

The chain has TRBV27 and TRBJ2-7; 11 bases are shared with TRBD1. The V and J ends lost 0 bases and 7 bases, in that order; junction bases with no gene match: 5. The CDR3 extends over 15 amino acids. Germline lookup yields CDR1 MNHEY and CDR2 SMNVEV (reference sequence). The CDR3 DNA sequence: TGTGCCAGCAGTTTATCGGACAGGGGGCCGGGGGAGCAGTACTTC. Its translation: CASSLSDRGPGEQYF.

The V call is TRBV29-1, the J call TRBJ1-2; D might be TRBD1 (5 bases). Germline V gene sequence: CDR1 SQVTM, CDR2 ANQGSEA. V lost 3 bases and J lost 13, with 15 bases in between. The CDR3 contains 11 residues. The CDR3 sequence is CSVDWAGHGTF. The CDR3 nucleotides are TGCAGCGTTGATTGGGCAGGGCACGGCACCTTC.

The V call is TRBV5-1, the J call TRBJ2-1; D not resolved. V was clipped by 1 base and J by 3 bases, with 14 bases between them. The CDR3 spans 16 residues. CDR1 and CDR2 from the germline V gene are SGHRS and YFSETQ. This CDR3 reads CASSLPREAVYNEQFF. The CDR3 bases are TGCGCCAGCAGCTTGCCGCGTGAGGCCGTCTACAATGAGCAGTTCTTC.